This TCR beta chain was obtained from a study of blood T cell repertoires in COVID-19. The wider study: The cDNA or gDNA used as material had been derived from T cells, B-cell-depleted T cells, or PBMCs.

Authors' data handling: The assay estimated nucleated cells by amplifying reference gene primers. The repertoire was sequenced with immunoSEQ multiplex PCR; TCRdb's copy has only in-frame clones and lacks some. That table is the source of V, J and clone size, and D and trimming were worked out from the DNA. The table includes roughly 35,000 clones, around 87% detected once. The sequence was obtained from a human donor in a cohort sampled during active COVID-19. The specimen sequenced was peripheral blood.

The CDR3 nucleotides are TGTGCCAGCAGCGACCAAGCGGGGGGGCCTGGGCAGCTGTTTTTT. This encodes CASSDQAGGPGQLFF. The chain employs TRBV7-2 and TRBJ2-2; 10 nucleotides match TRBD2. CDR1 and CDR2 from the germline V gene are SGHTA and FQGNSA. V lost 5 bases, J lost 12 bases, and 12 bases stayed unmatched. The CDR3 covers 15 residues.